This T cell receptor (beta chain) was sequenced for a study of identical twins. Template switching, a step in the protocol, added a universal primer site, and cDNA carried unique molecular identifiers. MiXCR was run by TCRdb on the 5' RACE reads, yielding one entry per CDR3 protein. Of 500,000 to 600,000 distinct CDR3 sequences in the sample, about 20% are singletons; the top ten hold 0.91%. The CDR3 loop spans 13 amino acids. Trimming removed 5 bases from V and 1 base from J, with 9 bases in between. CDR1 and CDR2 (germline): GTSNPN, SVGIG (reference sequence). The sample was also linked to a second study, of T cells expressing NK-cell markers. From that report: According to the study, TCR beta repertoires originated from sorted CD3+CD56+NKG2C+, CD3+CD56+NKG2C- and CD3+CD56-NKG2C+ T cells.

The sample was CD4+ T cells sorted from blood. J is TRBJ1-5 and V is TRBV30, with a weak D call TRBD1 (5 bases). This receptor was obtained from a woman aged 18-30 years in good health. The DNA for the CDR3 is TGTGCCTGGGCAAGGGACAGCAATCAGCCCCAGCATTTT. This translates into CAWARDSNQPQHF.